This T cell receptor (beta chain) was identified during a study of CXCR3-negative and CXCR3-positive naive CD8 T cells. cDNA libraries for TRB were generated by 5' RACE incorporating UMI labels. Following a re-call of the 5' RACE reads, TCRdb has one entry per CDR3 protein and lacks DNA. Across approximately 74,000 distinct CDR3 sequences, the top ten clones capture 1.5% to 2% of the sample. This CDR3 has 14 residues. The germline CDR1 and CDR2 sequences are SGHTA and FQGNSA. The sequencing sample was made of naive CXCR3- CD8+ T cells from blood. Sample subset: CD45RO-CCR7+CD27+CD95- naive CD8+ T cells lacking CXCR3 (TNR3-). V and J are TRBV7-2 and TRBJ2-7; there is no DNA to check the TCRdb D call of TRBD1. The clonotype comes from a human donor in good health. Some clones in this sample may be carry-over from other donors' samples. CDR3 sequence reads: CASSLSTGDYEQYF.